The 6 T cell receptor beta chains presented below share a single source sample, sequenced in a study of PD-1 blockade in mismatch repair-deficient tumors. Here immunoSEQ multiplex PCR was the method, and the copy in TCRdb shows in-frame clones only, minus some. The table shows some 97,000 clones, with 70% to 85% occurring only once. The sequenced sample was peripheral blood, obtained approximately 35 weeks after starting pembrolizumab. Every receptor here comes from an adult with mismatch repair-deficient cancer.

V gene TRBV5-1 combines with J gene TRBJ2-7; 9 positions match TRBD1. The germline V gene encodes CDR1 SGHRS and CDR2 YFSETQ. The CDR3 is 15 amino acids. With V trimmed by 3 bases and J by 3 bases, 7 bases remained unmatched. The CDR3 DNA reads as TGCGCCAGCAGCTCCCCGGGACAGGGACTCTACGAGCAGTACTTC. Its translation: CASSSPGQGLYEQYF.

The rearrangement uses TRBV5-6 and TRBJ2-3; D remains unclear. This CDR3 is built from 12 residues. Germline CDR1 and CDR2: SGHDT and YYEEEE. V dropped 2 bases and J dropped 1 base, with 2 bases sitting between them. CDR3 region: CASSFGTDTQYF. The CDR3 DNA reads TGTGCCAGCAGCTTTGGCACAGATACGCAGTATTTT.

This chain links TRBV28 with TRBJ2-1; no firm D call. V lost 3 bases to trimming and J lost 13 bases, with 13 bases between them. The CDR3 length is 12 residues. Germline loops: CDR1 MDHEN, CDR2 SYDVKM. DNA of the CDR3: TGTGCCAGCAGTTTTGGTTCGCCTGATCAGTTCTTC. This translates into CASSFGSPDQFF.

The CDR3 is CASTEGAYGSPLHF. CDR3 in DNA: TGTGCCAGCACCGAGGGGGCGTATGGTTCACCCCTCCACTTT. The rearrangement uses TRBV2 and TRBJ1-6, with 7 bases matching TRBD1. This CDR3 spans 14 amino acids. The germline V gene encodes CDR1 SNHLY and CDR2 FYNNEI. V lost 7 bases and J lost 9; bases outside the gene matches: 9.

In its sample, this clone was seen once. The rearrangement uses TRBV10-3 and TRBJ2-5; 9 positions match TRBD2. V gave up 3 bases and J gave up 1 base; unmatched junction bases: 9. The germline V gene has CDR1 ENHRY and CDR2 SYGVKD. This CDR3 is 17 amino acids long. The DNA of the CDR3 is TGTGCCATCAGTGACGGCGGGAGGGCCCCCGCCCAAGAGACCCAGTACTTC. This sequence encodes CAISDGGRAPAQETQYF.

This clone appeared a single time. For the CDR3, the DNA is TGTGCCAGTAGTTCCCGGGATAAAACTGCCGGGGAGCTGTTTTTT. Protein product: CASSSRDKTAGELFF. V is TRBV19 and J is TRBJ2-2, with TRBD2 as a possible D gene (5 bases). V shed 5 bases and J shed 6 bases, with 16 bases lying between them. The CDR3 runs 15 residues. The V gene's germline CDR1 is LNHDA and CDR2 SQIVND (reference sequence). Variable domain in full (rest from reference TRBV19 and TRBJ2-2): DGGITQSPKYLFRKEGQNVTLSCEQNLNHDAMYWYRQDPGQGLRLIYYSQIVNDFQKGDIAEGYSVSREKKESFPLTVTSAQKNPTAFYLCASSSRDKTAGELFFGEGSRLTVL.